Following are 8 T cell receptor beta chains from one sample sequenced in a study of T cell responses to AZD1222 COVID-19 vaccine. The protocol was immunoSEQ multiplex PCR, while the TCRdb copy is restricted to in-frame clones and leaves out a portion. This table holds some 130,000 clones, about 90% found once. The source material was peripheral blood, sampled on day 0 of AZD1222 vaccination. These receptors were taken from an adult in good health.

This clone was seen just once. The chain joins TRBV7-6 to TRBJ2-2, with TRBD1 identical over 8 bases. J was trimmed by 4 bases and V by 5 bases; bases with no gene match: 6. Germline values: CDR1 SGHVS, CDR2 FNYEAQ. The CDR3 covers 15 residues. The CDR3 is CASSQRDRPTGELFF. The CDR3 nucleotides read TGTGCCAGCAGCCAAAGGGACAGGCCCACCGGGGAGCTGTTTTTT. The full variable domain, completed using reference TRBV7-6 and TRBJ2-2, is GAGVSQSPRYKVTKRGQDVALRCDPISGHVSLYWYRQALGQGPEFLTYFNYEAQQDKSGLPNDRFSAERPEGSISTLTIQRTEQRDSAMYRCASSQRDRPTGELFFGEGSRLTVL.

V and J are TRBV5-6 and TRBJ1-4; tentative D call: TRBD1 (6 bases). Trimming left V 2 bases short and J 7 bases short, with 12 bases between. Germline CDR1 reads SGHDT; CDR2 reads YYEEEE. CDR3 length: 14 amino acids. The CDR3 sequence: CASSLRGLVEKLFF. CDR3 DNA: TGTGCCAGCAGCTTACGGGGGCTGGTTGAAAAACTGTTTTTT.

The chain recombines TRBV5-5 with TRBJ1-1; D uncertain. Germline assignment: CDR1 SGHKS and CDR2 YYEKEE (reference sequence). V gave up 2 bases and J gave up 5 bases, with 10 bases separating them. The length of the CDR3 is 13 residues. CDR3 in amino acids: CASSFLQITEAFF. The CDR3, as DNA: TGTGCCAGCAGCTTCCTCCAGATTACTGAAGCTTTCTTT.

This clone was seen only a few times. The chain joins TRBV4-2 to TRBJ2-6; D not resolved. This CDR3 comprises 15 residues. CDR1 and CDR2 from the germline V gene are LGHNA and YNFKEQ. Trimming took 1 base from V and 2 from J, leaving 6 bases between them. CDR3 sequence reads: CASSQGQAGANVLTF. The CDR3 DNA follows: TGTGCCAGCAGCCAAGGTCAGGCTGGGGCCAACGTCCTGACTTTC.

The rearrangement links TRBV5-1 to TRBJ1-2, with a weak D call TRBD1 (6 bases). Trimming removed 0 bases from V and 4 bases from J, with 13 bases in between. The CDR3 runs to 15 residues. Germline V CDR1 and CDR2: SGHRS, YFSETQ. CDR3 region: CASSLVAGDVYGYTF. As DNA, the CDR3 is TGCGCCAGCAGCTTGGTGGCAGGGGACGTCTATGGCTACACCTTC.

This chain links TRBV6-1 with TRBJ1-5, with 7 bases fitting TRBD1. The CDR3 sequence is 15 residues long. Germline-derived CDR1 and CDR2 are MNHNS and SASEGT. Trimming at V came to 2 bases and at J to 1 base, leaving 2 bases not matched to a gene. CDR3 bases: TGTGCCAGCAGTGAAAACAGGGGCAGCAATCAGCCCCAGCATTTT. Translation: CASSENRGSNQPQHF.

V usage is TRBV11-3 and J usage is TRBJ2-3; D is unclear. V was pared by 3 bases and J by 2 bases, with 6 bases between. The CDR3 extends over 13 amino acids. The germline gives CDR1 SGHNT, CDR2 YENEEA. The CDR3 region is CASSLQDTDTQYF. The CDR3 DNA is TGTGCCAGCAGCTTGCAGGACACAGATACGCAGTATTTT.

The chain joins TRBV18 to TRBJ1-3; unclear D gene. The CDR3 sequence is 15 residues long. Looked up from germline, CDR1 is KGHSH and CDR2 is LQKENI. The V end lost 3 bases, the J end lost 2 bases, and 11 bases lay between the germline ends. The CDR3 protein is CASSPLRQPGNTIYF. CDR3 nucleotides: TGTGCCAGCTCACCTCTCCGTCAGCCTGGAAACACCATATATTTT. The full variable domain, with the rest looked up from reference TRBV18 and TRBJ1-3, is NAGVMQNPRHLVRRRGQEARLRCSPMKGHSHVYWYRQLPEEGLKFMVYLQKENIIDESGMPKERFSAEFPKEGPSILRIQQVVRGDSAAYFCASSPLRQPGNTIYFGEGSWLTVV.